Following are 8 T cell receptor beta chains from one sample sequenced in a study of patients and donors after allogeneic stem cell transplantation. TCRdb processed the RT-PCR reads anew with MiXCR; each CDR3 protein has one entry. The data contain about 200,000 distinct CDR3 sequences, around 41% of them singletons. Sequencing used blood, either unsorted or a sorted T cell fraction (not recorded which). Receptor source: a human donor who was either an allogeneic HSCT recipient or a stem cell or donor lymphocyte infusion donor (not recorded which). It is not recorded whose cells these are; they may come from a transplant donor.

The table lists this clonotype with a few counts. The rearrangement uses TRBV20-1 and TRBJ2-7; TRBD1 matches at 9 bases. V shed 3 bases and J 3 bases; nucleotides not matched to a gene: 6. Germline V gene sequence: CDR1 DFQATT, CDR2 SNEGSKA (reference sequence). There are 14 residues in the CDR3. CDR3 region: CSARGQGVHYEQYF. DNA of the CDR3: TGCAGTGCTAGGGGACAGGGAGTCCACTACGAGCAGTACTTC.

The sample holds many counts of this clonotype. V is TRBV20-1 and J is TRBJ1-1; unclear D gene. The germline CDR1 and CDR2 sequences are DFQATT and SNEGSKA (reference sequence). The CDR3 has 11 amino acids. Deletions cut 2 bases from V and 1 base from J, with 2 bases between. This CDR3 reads CSARWNTEAFF. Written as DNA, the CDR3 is TGCAGTGCTAGATGGAACACTGAAGCTTTCTTT.

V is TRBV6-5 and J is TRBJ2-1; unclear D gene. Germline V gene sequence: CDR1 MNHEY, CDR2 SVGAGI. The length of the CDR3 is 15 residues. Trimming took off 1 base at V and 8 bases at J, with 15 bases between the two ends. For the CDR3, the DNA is TGTGCCAGCAGTTACTTCCAGGACCCTATGGATGAGCAGTTCTTC. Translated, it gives CASSYFQDPMDEQFF.

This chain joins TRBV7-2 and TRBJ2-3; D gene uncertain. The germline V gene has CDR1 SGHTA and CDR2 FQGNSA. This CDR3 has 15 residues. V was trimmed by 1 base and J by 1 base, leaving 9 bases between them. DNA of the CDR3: TGTGCCAGCAGCTTAGTCGTCTTAGGCACAGATACGCAGTATTTT. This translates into CASSLVVLGTDTQYF.

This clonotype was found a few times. CDR3 residues: CASSQDGGSLDEQYF. CDR3 coding DNA: TGCGCCAGCAGCCAAGATGGGGGCTCCCTAGACGAGCAGTACTTC. The chain carries TRBV4-3 and TRBJ2-7, with a possible D match to TRBD1 (6 bases). CDR3 size: 15 residues. V was trimmed by 0 bases and J by 5 bases, leaving 14 bases between them. In germline, CDR1 is LGHNA, CDR2 YSLEER.

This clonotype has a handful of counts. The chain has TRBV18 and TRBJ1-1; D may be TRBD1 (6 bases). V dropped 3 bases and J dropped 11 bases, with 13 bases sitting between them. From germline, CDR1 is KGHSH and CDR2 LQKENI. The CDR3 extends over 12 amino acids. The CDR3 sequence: CASSPAGAGAFF. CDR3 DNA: TGTGCCAGCTCACCCGCGGGGGCGGGGGCTTTCTTT. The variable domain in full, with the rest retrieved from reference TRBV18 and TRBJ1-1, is NAGVMQNPRHLVRRRGQEARLRCSPMKGHSHVYWYRQLPEEGLKFMVYLQKENIIDESGMPKERFSAEFPKEGPSILRIQQVVRGDSAAYFCASSPAGAGAFFGQGTRLTVV.

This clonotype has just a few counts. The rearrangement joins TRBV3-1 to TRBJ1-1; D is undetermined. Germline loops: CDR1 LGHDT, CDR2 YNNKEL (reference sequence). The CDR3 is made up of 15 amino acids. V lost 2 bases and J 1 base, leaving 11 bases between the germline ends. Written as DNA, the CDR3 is TGTGCCAGCAGCCAACTGCCGACCGCGAACACTGAAGCTTTCTTT. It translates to CASSQLPTANTEAFF.

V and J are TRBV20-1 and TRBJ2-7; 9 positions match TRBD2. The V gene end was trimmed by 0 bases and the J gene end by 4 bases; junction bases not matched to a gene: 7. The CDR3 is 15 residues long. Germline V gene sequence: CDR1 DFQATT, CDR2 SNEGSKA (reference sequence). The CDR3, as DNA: TGCAGTGCTAGAGATCAGGCGGGAGGGAGATACGAGCAGTACTTC. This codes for CSARDQAGGRYEQYF.